This is a list of T cell receptor beta chains from one sample in a study of T cells in Graves' hyperthyroidism and ophthalmopathy. One entry per CDR3 protein results from TCRdb running MiXCR on the multiplex PCR reads. The repertoire holds 300,000 to 400,000 distinct CDR3 sequences, with more than 11% as singletons. The material sequenced was blood. The receptors come from a woman in her fifties or sixties with Graves' hyperthyroidism. Both conserved end residues are trimmed from each CDR3. The order of the fields is D gene, CDR3 length, V gene, CDR3 protein. D genes are given only for firm matches.

d_gene: .
len: 13
v_gene: TRBV6-1
CDR3aa: ASSHEGLPSYEQY

d_gene: .
len: 10
v_gene: TRBV19
CDR3aa: ASSRQEHEQY

d_gene: .
len: 13
v_gene: TRBV18
CDR3aa: ASSPPTGNTGELF

d_gene: .
len: 12
v_gene: TRBV29-1
CDR3aa: SVGHFRNGPEAF

d_gene: TRBD2
len: 13
v_gene: TRBV4-2
CDR3aa: ASSQELAEFNEQF

d_gene: .
len: 12
v_gene: TRBV7-3
CDR3aa: ASSLGSRNYGYT

d_gene: .
len: 12
v_gene: TRBV15
CDR3aa: ATSRDPRPQPQH

d_gene: TRBD1
len: 13
v_gene: TRBV12-3/TRBV12-4
CDR3aa: ASSQNRGGNQPQH

d_gene: TRBD2
len: 14
v_gene: TRBV4-1
CDR3aa: ASSQLADWRAETQY

d_gene: TRBD1
len: 13
v_gene: TRBV20-1
CDR3aa: SAIRWDRGADTQY

d_gene: .
len: 15
v_gene: TRBV7-8
CDR3aa: ASSLGYLLSNTGELF

d_gene: TRBD2
len: 12
v_gene: TRBV7-9
CDR3aa: ASRDRLAGDTQY

d_gene: TRBD2
len: 11
v_gene: TRBV29-1
CDR3aa: SARLAGTGEQY

d_gene: .
len: 12
v_gene: TRBV19
CDR3aa: ASSHGRYRTEAF

d_gene: .
len: 13
v_gene: TRBV2
CDR3aa: ASSEIGGPGDEQF

d_gene: .
len: 14
v_gene: TRBV5-6
CDR3aa: ASSFFGVSSYNEQF

d_gene: TRBD2
len: 13
v_gene: TRBV6-1
CDR3aa: ASSEASGITGELF

d_gene: TRBD2
len: 12
v_gene: TRBV5-1
CDR3aa: ASSFVGGPSEQY

d_gene: TRBD1
len: 13
v_gene: TRBV24-1
CDR3aa: ATSDPQGVQETQY

d_gene: .
len: 10
v_gene: TRBV20-1
CDR3aa: SALSGLGGYT

d_gene: .
len: 11
v_gene: TRBV29-1
CDR3aa: SVEGGEGQPQH

d_gene: TRBD2
len: 20
v_gene: TRBV7-8
CDR3aa: ASSSKSTLAGAQFPAYNEQF

d_gene: .
len: 9
v_gene: TRBV7-9
CDR3aa: ASSFGDEQF

d_gene: .
len: 12
v_gene: TRBV7-9
CDR3aa: ASAFGRKNTEAF

d_gene: .
len: 11
v_gene: TRBV20-1
CDR3aa: SARVDVSYEQY

d_gene: .
len: 12
v_gene: TRBV5-1
CDR3aa: ASGLVGIGNTIY

d_gene: TRBD1
len: 13
v_gene: TRBV7-9
CDR3aa: ASSLAAGGSYEQY

d_gene: .
len: 13
v_gene: TRBV11-3
CDR3aa: ASSLASLYNSPLH

d_gene: .
len: 12
v_gene: TRBV20-1
CDR3aa: SARAGYVGSPLH

d_gene: .
len: 14
v_gene: TRBV3-1
CDR3aa: ASSQGVGVSTGELF

d_gene: .
len: 11
v_gene: TRBV11-2
CDR3aa: ASSAGPPDTQY

d_gene: TRBD1
len: 12
v_gene: TRBV28
CDR3aa: ASSTTGLTDTQY

d_gene: .
len: 11
v_gene: TRBV11-3
CDR3aa: ASSQGEEGEQF

d_gene: .
len: 13
v_gene: TRBV3-1
CDR3aa: ASSLGELSYNEQF

d_gene: .
len: 9
v_gene: TRBV30
CDR3aa: AWSAPETQY

d_gene: .
len: 13
v_gene: TRBV28
CDR3aa: ASSDPGRPFGELF

d_gene: .
len: 12
v_gene: TRBV20-1
CDR3aa: SAKTGTLRNEQF

d_gene: .
len: 12
v_gene: TRBV29-1
CDR3aa: SVGGPSEANVLT

d_gene: .
len: 10
v_gene: TRBV20-1
CDR3aa: SAFGGNTEAF